Listed below are T cell receptor beta chains from one sample, sequenced in a study of early T cells in non-severe SARS-CoV-2 infection. Via MiXCR, TCRdb re-called the 5' RACE reads, giving one row per CDR3 protein. The table has roughly 90,000 distinct CDR3 sequences, 14% seen once. Sequenced input: whole blood. Receptors originate from an adult who was a healthcare worker with PCR-confirmed SARS-CoV-2 infection or an uninfected control (not recorded which). CDR3s include the opening cysteine and the closing phenylalanine or tryptophan. Each record gives: D gene, clone size, V gene, J gene, CDR3 DNA, CDR3 protein. A D gene is named only where the DNA matches it firmly. Rows give clone size only sometimes, using once, few, many, or a class for an expanded clone.

d_call: NA
clone_size: NA
v_call: TRBV11-2
j_call: TRBJ2-7
cdr3_nt: TGTGCCAGCAGCTTAGATGGGAAGCGGGCCCTCTACGAGCAGTACTTC
cdr3_aa: CASSLDGKRALYEQYF

d_call: NA
clone_size: many
v_call: TRBV6-6
j_call: TRBJ1-1
cdr3_nt: TGTGCCAGCAGTTCCACTGGGACAAAGATATCTGAAGCTTTCTTT
cdr3_aa: CASSSTGTKISEAFF

d_call: TRBD2
clone_size: few
v_call: TRBV20-1
j_call: TRBJ2-5
cdr3_nt: TGCAGTGCAGTCCCCGGGACTAGCGGGGGTAGCTACGGGAAGACCCAGTACTTC
cdr3_aa: CSAVPGTSGGSYGKTQYF

d_call: TRBD1
clone_size: NA
v_call: TRBV3-1
j_call: TRBJ2-1
cdr3_nt: TGTGCCAGCAGCCAACTGACAGGGAAGAATGAGCAGTTCTTC
cdr3_aa: CASSQLTGKNEQFF

d_call: NA
clone_size: few
v_call: TRBV20-1
j_call: TRBJ1-2
cdr3_nt: TGCAGTGCTAGGCCTGAGGGGAACTATGGCTACACCTTC
cdr3_aa: CSARPEGNYGYTF

d_call: TRBD2
clone_size: NA
v_call: TRBV7-8
j_call: TRBJ2-2
cdr3_nt: TGTGCCAGCAGACAAGGAGCCGGGACTAGCAGCACCGGGGAGCTGTTTTTT
cdr3_aa: CASRQGAGTSSTGELFF

d_call: TRBD2
clone_size: NA
v_call: TRBV5-4
j_call: TRBJ2-3
cdr3_nt: TGTGCCAGCAGCTTGAAACGGGGGGACTTGGATACGCAGTATTTT
cdr3_aa: CASSLKRGDLDTQYF

d_call: NA
clone_size: few
v_call: TRBV27
j_call: TRBJ2-7
cdr3_nt: TGTGCCAGCAGTTTATCGAACCGGGACCGGACCTACGAGCAGTACTTC
cdr3_aa: CASSLSNRDRTYEQYF

d_call: NA
clone_size: few
v_call: TRBV12-3/TRBV12-4
j_call: TRBJ1-1
cdr3_nt: TGTGCCAGCCTCTTGGGGGCAGGAGGGAACACTGAAGCTTTCTTT
cdr3_aa: CASLLGAGGNTEAFF

d_call: TRBD1
clone_size: NA
v_call: TRBV3-1
j_call: TRBJ1-1
cdr3_nt: TGTGCCAGCAGCCTCCGGGACAGGGGGCGCATAGCTGAAGCTTTCTTT
cdr3_aa: CASSLRDRGRIAEAFF

d_call: NA
clone_size: many
v_call: TRBV12-3/TRBV12-4
j_call: TRBJ1-5
cdr3_nt: TGTGCCAGCAGTTTTCAGGGTAGTCAGCCCCAGCATTTT
cdr3_aa: CASSFQGSQPQHF

d_call: NA
clone_size: few
v_call: TRBV15
j_call: TRBJ1-1
cdr3_nt: TGTGCCACCAGAGGATTGAACACTGAAGCTTTCTTT
cdr3_aa: CATRGLNTEAFF

d_call: NA
clone_size: NA
v_call: TRBV21-1
j_call: TRBJ2-1
cdr3_nt: TGTGCCAGCAGCAAAGCGCTACGCGGGGAGCAGTTCTTC
cdr3_aa: CASSKALRGEQFF

d_call: TRBD1
clone_size: few
v_call: TRBV20-1
j_call: TRBJ1-1
cdr3_nt: TGCAGTGCTAGAGACCGGACAGGGATAGGGACTGAAGCTTTCTTT
cdr3_aa: CSARDRTGIGTEAFF

d_call: TRBD2
clone_size: NA
v_call: TRBV6-2/TRBV6-3
j_call: TRBJ2-7
cdr3_nt: TGTGCCAGCAGCCGGACTAGCGGAACCGCCGAGCAGTACTTC
cdr3_aa: CASSRTSGTAEQYF

d_call: TRBD2
clone_size: few
v_call: TRBV12-3/TRBV12-4
j_call: TRBJ2-5
cdr3_nt: TGTGCCAGCAGTCCCTCTCTAGCGGGGGGACCACAAGAGACCCAGTACTTC
cdr3_aa: CASSPSLAGGPQETQYF

d_call: NA
clone_size: many
v_call: TRBV6-2/TRBV6-3
j_call: TRBJ2-1
cdr3_nt: TGTGCCAGCAGTTACTGGGGACACAACAATGAGCAGTTCTTC
cdr3_aa: CASSYWGHNNEQFF

d_call: NA
clone_size: many
v_call: TRBV24-1
j_call: TRBJ2-1
cdr3_nt: TGTGCCACCAGTGATTTCCCTGGACAGACCAATGAGCAGTTCTTC
cdr3_aa: CATSDFPGQTNEQFF

d_call: NA
clone_size: few
v_call: TRBV29-1
j_call: TRBJ2-7
cdr3_nt: TGCAGCGTTGAAGATCGTCAGGGGGGGTCCTACGAGCAGTACTTC
cdr3_aa: CSVEDRQGGSYEQYF

d_call: TRBD1
clone_size: many
v_call: TRBV29-1
j_call: TRBJ1-2
cdr3_nt: TGCAGCGCGAACAGGGGGGACTATGGCTACACCTTC
cdr3_aa: CSANRGDYGYTF

d_call: NA
clone_size: NA
v_call: TRBV6-2/TRBV6-3
j_call: TRBJ1-6
cdr3_nt: TGTGCCAGCAGTTACAATCCAGGGACGTTTTCACCCCTCCACTTT
cdr3_aa: CASSYNPGTFSPLHF

d_call: NA
clone_size: NA
v_call: TRBV14
j_call: TRBJ1-1
cdr3_nt: TGTGCCAGCAGCCAAGAATCGTGGAAGGAGAACACTGAAGCTTTCTTT
cdr3_aa: CASSQESWKENTEAFF

d_call: NA
clone_size: NA
v_call: TRBV28
j_call: TRBJ2-2
cdr3_nt: TGTGCCAGCAGTCTGATTGCCGGGGAGCTGTTTTTT
cdr3_aa: CASSLIAGELFF

d_call: NA
clone_size: NA
v_call: TRBV7-2
j_call: TRBJ2-3
cdr3_nt: TGTGCCAGCACGGACTTTCCGGGGAGCACAGATACGCAGTATTTT
cdr3_aa: CASTDFPGSTDTQYF

d_call: NA
clone_size: NA
v_call: TRBV19
j_call: TRBJ1-5
cdr3_nt: TGTGCCAGTAGCAAGGGAGGGGGCAATCAGCCCCAGCATTTT
cdr3_aa: CASSKGGGNQPQHF

d_call: TRBD1
clone_size: few
v_call: TRBV20-1
j_call: TRBJ1-6
cdr3_nt: TGCAGTGCTAGAAGGGGACAGAATAATTCACCCCTCCACTTT
cdr3_aa: CSARRGQNNSPLHF